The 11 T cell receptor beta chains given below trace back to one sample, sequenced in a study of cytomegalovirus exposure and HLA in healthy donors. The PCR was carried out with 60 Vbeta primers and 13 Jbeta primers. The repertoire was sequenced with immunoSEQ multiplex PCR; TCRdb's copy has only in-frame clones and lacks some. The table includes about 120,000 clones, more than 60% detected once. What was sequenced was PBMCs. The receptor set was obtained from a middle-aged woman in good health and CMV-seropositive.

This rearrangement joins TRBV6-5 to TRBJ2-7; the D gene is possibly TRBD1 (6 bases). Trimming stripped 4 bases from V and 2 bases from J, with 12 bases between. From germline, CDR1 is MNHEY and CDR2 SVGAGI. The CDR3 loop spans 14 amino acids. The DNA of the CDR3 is TGTGCCAGCAGTTTGGGTCAGGGGACCTACGAGCAGTACTTC. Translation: CASSLGQGTYEQYF.

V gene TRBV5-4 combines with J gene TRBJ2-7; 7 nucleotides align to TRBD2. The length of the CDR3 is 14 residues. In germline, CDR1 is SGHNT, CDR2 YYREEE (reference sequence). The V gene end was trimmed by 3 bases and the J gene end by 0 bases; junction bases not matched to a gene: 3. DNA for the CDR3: TGTGCCAGCAGCTCGGGCGGGAGCTCCTACGAGCAGTACTTC. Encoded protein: CASSSGGSSYEQYF.

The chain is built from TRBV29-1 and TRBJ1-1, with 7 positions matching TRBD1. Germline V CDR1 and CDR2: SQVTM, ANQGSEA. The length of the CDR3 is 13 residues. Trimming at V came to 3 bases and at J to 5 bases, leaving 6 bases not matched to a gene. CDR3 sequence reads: CSVEPQGWTEAFF. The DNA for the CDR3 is TGCAGCGTTGAGCCACAGGGGTGGACTGAAGCTTTCTTT.

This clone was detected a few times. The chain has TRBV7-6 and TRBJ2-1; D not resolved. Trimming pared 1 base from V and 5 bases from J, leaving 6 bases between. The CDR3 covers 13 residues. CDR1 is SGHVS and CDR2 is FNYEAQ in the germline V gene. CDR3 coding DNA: TGTGCCAGCAGCTTAGATGAGAACAATGAGCAGTTCTTC. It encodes CASSLDENNEQFF.

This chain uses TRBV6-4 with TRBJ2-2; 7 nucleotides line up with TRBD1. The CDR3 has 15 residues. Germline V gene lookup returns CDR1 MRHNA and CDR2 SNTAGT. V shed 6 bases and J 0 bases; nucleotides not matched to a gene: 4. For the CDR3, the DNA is TGTGCCAGCAGCTCCGGGACAGCGAACACCGGGGAGCTGTTTTTT. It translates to CASSSGTANTGELFF.

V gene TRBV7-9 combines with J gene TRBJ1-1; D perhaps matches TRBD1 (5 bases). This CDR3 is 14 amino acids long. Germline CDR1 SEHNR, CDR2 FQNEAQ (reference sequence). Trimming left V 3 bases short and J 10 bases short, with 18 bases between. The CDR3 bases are TGTGCCAGCAGCTTGGAGGGCGGGGCGGTTCGAGCTTTCTTT. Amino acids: CASSLEGGAVRAFF.

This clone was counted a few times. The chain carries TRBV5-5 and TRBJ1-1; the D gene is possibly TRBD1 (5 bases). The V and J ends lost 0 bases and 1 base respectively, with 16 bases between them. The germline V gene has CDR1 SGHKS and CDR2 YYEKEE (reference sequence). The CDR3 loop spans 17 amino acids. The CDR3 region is CASSLGGGAGRNTEAFF. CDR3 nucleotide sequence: TGTGCCAGCAGCTTGGGGGGAGGGGCCGGAAGGAACACTGAAGCTTTCTTT. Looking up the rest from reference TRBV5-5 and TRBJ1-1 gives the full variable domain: DAGVTQSPTHLIKTRGQQVTLRCSPISGHKSVSWYQQVLGQGPQFIFQYYEKEERGRGNFPDRFSARQFPNYSSELNVNALLLGDSALYLCASSLGGGAGRNTEAFFGQGTRLTVV.

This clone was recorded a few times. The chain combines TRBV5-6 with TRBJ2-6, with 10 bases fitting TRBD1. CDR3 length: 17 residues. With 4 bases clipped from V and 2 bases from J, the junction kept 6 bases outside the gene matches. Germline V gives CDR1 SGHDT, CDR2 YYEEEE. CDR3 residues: CASSPRQGAAGANVLTF. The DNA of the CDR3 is TGTGCCAGCAGCCCAAGACAGGGGGCGGCTGGGGCCAACGTCCTGACTTTC.

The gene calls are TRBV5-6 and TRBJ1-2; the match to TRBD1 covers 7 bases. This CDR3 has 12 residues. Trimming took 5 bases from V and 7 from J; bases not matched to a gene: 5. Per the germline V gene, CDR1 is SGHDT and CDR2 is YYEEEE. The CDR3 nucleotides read TGTGCCAGCAGATCTCAGGGGGGTGGCTACACCTTC. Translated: CASRSQGGGYTF. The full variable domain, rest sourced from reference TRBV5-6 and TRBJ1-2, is DAGVTQSPTHLIKTRGQQVTLRCSPKSGHDTVSWYQQALGQGPQFIFQYYEEEERQRGNFPDRFSGHQFPNYSSELNVNALLLGDSALYLCASRSQGGGYTFGSGTRLTVV.

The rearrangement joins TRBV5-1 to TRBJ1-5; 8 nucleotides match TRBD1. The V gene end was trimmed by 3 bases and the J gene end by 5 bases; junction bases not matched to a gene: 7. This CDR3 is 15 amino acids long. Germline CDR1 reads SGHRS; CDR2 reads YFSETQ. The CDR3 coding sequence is TGCGCCAGCAGCTCGACAGGGGCGATGGATCAGCCCCAGCATTTT. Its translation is CASSSTGAMDQPQHF.

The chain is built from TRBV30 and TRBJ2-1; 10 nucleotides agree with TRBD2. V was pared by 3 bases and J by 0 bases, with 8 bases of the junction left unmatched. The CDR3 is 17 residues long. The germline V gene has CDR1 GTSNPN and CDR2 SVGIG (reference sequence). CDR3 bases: TGTGCCTGGAGAGGGGGTTTAGCGGGGGGCTCCTACAATGAGCAGTTCTTC. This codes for CAWRGGLAGGSYNEQFF.